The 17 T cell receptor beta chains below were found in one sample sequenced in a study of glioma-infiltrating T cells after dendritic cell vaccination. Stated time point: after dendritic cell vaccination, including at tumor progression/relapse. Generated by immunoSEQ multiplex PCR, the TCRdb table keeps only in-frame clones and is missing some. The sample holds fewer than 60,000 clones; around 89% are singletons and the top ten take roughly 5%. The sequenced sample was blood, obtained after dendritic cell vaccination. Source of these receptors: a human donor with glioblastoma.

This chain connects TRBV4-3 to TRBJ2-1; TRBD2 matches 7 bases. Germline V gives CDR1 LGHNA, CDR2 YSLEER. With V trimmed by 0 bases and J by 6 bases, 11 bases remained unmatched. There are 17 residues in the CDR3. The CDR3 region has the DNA TGCGCCAGCAGCCAAGATCTGGGGAGGGGAAGAAGCAATGAGCAGTTCTTC. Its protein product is CASSQDLGRGRSNEQFF.

CDR3 DNA sequence: TGCGCCAGCAGCCCCCGGGAGGGAGGAGAGACCCAGTACTTC. Translation: CASSPREGGETQYF. This chain joins TRBV4-1 and TRBJ2-5; TRBD2 matches at 8 bases. CDR3 length equals 14 residues. CDR1 is MGHRA, CDR2 YSYEKL, per germline. The V gene end was trimmed by 4 bases and the J gene end by 4 bases; junction bases not matched to a gene: 5.

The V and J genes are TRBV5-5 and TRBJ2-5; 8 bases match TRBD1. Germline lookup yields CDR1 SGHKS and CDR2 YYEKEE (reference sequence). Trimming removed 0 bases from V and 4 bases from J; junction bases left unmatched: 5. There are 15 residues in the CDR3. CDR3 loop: CASSLAPDRVETQYF. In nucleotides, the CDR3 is TGTGCCAGCAGCTTGGCCCCGGACAGGGTAGAGACCCAGTACTTC.

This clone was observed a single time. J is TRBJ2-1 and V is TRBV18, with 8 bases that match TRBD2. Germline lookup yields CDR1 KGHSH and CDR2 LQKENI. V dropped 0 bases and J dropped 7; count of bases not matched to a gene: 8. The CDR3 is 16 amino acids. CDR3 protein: CASSPPGGARRNEQFF. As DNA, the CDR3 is TGTGCCAGCTCACCACCCGGGGGGGCAAGGAGAAATGAGCAGTTCTTC.

The CDR3 DNA follows: TGTGCCTCTCGCGGGAGTGGAGAGACCCAGTACTTC. The encoded protein is CASRGSGETQYF. The rearrangement uses TRBV30 and TRBJ2-5, with 7 bases matching TRBD2. Trimming at V came to 7 bases and at J to 4 bases, leaving 6 bases not matched to a gene. The CDR3 sequence is 12 residues long. Germline V gives CDR1 GTSNPN, CDR2 SVGIG (reference sequence).

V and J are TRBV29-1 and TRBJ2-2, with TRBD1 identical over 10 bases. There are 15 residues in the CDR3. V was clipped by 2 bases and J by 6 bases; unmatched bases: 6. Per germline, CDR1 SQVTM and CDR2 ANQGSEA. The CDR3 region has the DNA TGCAGCGTTGAACCCCAGGACAGGGGGGCCGGGGAGCTGTTTTTT. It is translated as CSVEPQDRGAGELFF.

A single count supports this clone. DNA of the CDR3: TGTGCCAGCAGCTCCTTTCGGGACACCTTCTACGAGCAGTACTTC. Its protein is CASSSFRDTFYEQYF. The chain carries TRBV7-9 and TRBJ2-7; the D gene is possibly TRBD1 (6 bases). The CDR3 loop spans 15 amino acids. Germline CDR1 is SEHNR and CDR2 is FQNEAQ (reference sequence). V was clipped by 4 bases and J by 3 bases, with 16 bases between them. Supplemented by reference TRBV7-9 and TRBJ2-7, the full variable domain reads DTGVSQNPRHKITKRGQNVTFRCDPISEHNRLYWYRQTLGQGPEFLTYFQNEAQLEKSRLLSDRFSAERPKGSFSTLEIQRTEQGDSAMYLCASSSFRDTFYEQYFGPGTRLTVT.

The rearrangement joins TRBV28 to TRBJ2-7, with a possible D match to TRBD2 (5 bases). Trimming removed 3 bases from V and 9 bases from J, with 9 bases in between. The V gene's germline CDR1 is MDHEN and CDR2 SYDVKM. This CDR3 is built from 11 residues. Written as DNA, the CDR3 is TGTGCCAGCAGTTTCGAGGAGGTGCAGTACTTC. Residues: CASSFEEVQYF.

This chain's CDR3 is CASRTATHSFYEQYF. The CDR3 DNA is TGTGCCAGCAGAACCGCGACCCACAGTTTCTACGAGCAGTACTTC. V is TRBV27 and J is TRBJ2-7, with D uncertain. V was pared by 6 bases and J by 3 bases, with 18 bases between. In germline, CDR1 is MNHEY, CDR2 SMNVEV (reference sequence). CDR3 size: 15 residues.

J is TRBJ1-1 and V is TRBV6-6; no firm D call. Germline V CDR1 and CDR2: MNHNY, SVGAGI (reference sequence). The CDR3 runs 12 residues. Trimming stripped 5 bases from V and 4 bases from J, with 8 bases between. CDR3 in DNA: TGTGCCAGCAGTCCGGCGGGCACTGAAGCTTTCTTT. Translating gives CASSPAGTEAFF.

CDR3 nucleotides: TGTGCCAGCAGCTTTTTCGAGCGGGAGGGAGATACGCAGTATTTT. Translated: CASSFFEREGDTQYF. The V gene is TRBV5-6, the J gene TRBJ2-3; 10 bases line up with TRBD2. Germline values: CDR1 SGHDT, CDR2 YYEEEE. This CDR3 is 15 amino acids long. V shed 2 bases and J 5 bases; nucleotides not matched to a gene: 5.

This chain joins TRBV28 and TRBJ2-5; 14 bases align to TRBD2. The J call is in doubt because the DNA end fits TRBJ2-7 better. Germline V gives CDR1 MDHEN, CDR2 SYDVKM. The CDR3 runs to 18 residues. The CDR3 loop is CASSTGTSGSLYSDEQYF. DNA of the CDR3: TGTGCCAGCAGTACCGGGACTAGCGGGAGTCTTTACAGCGACGAGCAGTACTTC.

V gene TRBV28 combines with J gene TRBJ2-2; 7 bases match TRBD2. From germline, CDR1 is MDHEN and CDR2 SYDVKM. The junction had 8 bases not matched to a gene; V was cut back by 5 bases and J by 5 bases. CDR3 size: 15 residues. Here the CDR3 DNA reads TGTGCCAGCAGTCTCGCACTAGCGTATACCGGGGAGCTGTTTTTT. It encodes CASSLALAYTGELFF.

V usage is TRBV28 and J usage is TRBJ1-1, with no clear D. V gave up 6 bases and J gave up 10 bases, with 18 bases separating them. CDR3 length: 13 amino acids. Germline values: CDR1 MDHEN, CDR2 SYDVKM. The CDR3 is CASRTNRGLGAFF. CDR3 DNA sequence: TGTGCCAGCAGAACAAATCGAGGACTCGGAGCTTTCTTT.

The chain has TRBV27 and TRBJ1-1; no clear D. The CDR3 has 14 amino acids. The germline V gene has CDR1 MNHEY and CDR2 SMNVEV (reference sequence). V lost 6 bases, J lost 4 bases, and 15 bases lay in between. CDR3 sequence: CASSPLAGTTEAFF. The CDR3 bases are TGTGCCAGCAGCCCCCTAGCGGGTACCACTGAAGCTTTCTTT.

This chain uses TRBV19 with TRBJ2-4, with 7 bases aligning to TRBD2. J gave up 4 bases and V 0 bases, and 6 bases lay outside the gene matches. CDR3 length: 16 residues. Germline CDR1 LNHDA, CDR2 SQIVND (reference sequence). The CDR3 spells CASSIEPGLTKNIQYF. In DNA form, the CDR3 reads TGTGCCAGTAGTATAGAACCGGGACTAACAAAAAACATTCAGTACTTC.

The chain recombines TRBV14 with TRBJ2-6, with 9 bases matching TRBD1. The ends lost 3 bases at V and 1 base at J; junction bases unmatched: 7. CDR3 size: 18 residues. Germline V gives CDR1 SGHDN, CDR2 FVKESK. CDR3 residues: CASSHNRDRVSGANVLTF. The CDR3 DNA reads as TGTGCCAGCAGCCACAACCGGGACAGGGTATCTGGGGCCAACGTCCTGACTTTC.